This TCR beta chain derives from a study of T cell repertoires in cytomegalovirus infection. Background on the study: Public TCR beta signatures were indicative of both CMV infection and a matching HLA type. Notes on the study in general: Clonotypes of TCR beta that were HLA-C-restricted and CMV-specific dominated the ex vivo response.

This clonotype was counted a few times. The antigen remains undetermined. TCRdb redid the calling of the reads with MiXCR, one entry per CDR3 protein. Among approximately 910,000 distinct CDR3 sequences listed, around 29% were seen once. Per the germline V gene, CDR1 is SGHVS and CDR2 is FQNEAQ. Trimming removed 8 bases at V and 5 bases at J, with 9 bases between. This CDR3 has 11 residues. This chain joins TRBV7-8 and TRBJ2-5; no definite D call. This sequence originates from a human donor in good health (CMV status not recorded). Some clones in this sample may be carry-over from other donors' samples. The input for sequencing was cultured CD8+ T cells from PBMCs, taken from culture after CMV antigen stimulation. The CDR3 DNA reads TGTGCCAGCGGTTCCTGGGAGACCCAGTACTTC. Amino acid sequence: CASGSWETQYF.